The clone carrying this T cell receptor beta chain was found a few times. Its cognate antigen is unknown. This CDR3 comprises 13 residues. CDR1 is SGHTA and CDR2 is FQGNSA in the germline V gene. Trimming took off 1 base at V and 5 bases at J, with 7 bases between the two ends. This entry is derived from a study of T cell repertoires in cytomegalovirus infection. Across the study: Indications of both CMV infection and matching HLA type were provided by public TCR beta signatures.

From the reads, TCRdb called clonotypes with MiXCR, one entry per CDR3 protein. The sample has about 500,000 distinct CDR3 sequences, about 33% seen once; the top ten hold about a sixth. This chain uses TRBV7-2 with TRBJ2-3; D unclear. This material consisted of cultured PBMCs, taken from culture after CMV antigen stimulation. This sequence was found in a human donor in good health (CMV status not recorded). Some clones in this sample may be carry-over from other donors' samples. The CDR3: CASSLEMQDTQYF. CDR3 sequence (DNA): TGTGCCAGCAGCTTAGAGATGCAAGATACGCAGTATTTT.